This T cell receptor beta chain was profiled in a study of control samples from healthy donors and cancer patients. Measured with immunoSEQ multiplex PCR; TCRdb has only the in-frame clones, and not every one. The sample carries 15,000 to 20,000 clones, approximately 80% recorded once. The V and J ends lost 8 bases and 0 bases, in that order; junction bases with no gene match: 1. Germline V gene lookup returns CDR1 MNHEY and CDR2 SVGAGI. CDR3 length: 14 amino acids. This clonotype was sampled from a woman in her sixties or seventies with lung cancer. The chain joins TRBV6-5 to TRBJ2-6; 7 nucleotides line up with TRBD1. Sequences were obtained from PBMCs. For the CDR3, the DNA is TGTGCCAGCTGGGACAGCTCTGGGGCCAACGTCCTGACTTTC. This encodes CASWDSSGANVLTF.